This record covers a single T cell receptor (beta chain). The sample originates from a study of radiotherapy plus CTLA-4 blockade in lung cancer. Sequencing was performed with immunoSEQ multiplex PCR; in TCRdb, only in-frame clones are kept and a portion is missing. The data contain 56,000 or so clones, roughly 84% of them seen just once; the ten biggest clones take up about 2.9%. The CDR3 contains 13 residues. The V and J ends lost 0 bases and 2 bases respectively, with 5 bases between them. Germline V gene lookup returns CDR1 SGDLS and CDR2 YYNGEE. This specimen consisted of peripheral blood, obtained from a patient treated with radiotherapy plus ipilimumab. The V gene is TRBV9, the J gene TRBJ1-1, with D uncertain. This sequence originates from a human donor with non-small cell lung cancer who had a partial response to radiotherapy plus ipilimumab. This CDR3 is CASSVAVNTEAFF. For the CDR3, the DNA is TGTGCCAGCAGCGTAGCCGTTAACACTGAAGCTTTCTTT.